These 10 T cell receptor beta chains share one sample of origin, sequenced in a study of blood T cell repertoires in COVID-19 (TCRdb year 2020). Library preparation used the immunoSEQ multiplex PCR assay. TCRdb's version of the immuneACCESS table is confined to in-frame rearrangements and falls short of the full clone set. An unresolved V gene accounts for under half of the shortfall where checked; the remainder is of unknown origin. This sample comprises roughly 150,000 clones, 80% to 90% of them detected only once. The ten largest clonotypes hold 7.2% of the sample. Specimen: peripheral blood. The receptors derive from a woman between 45 and 60 years old in a cohort sampled during active or convalescent COVID-19.

The CDR3 is CAISSGLRDTQYF. The CDR3, as DNA: TGTGCCATCAGCTCGGGACTGCGAGATACGCAGTATTTT. This chain links TRBV10-3 with TRBJ2-3; tentative D call: TRBD2 (6 bases). Germline values: CDR1 ENHRY, CDR2 SYGVKD. Trimming left V 6 bases short and J 5 bases short, with 12 bases between. The CDR3 loop spans 13 amino acids.

The chain couples TRBV27 to TRBJ2-7; a possible D gene is TRBD1 (6 bases). The CDR3 is made up of 13 amino acids. The V end was cut by 6 bases, the J end by 2 bases, with 11 bases between. Germline V gene lookup returns CDR1 MNHEY and CDR2 SMNVEV (reference sequence). In nucleotides, the CDR3 is TGTGCCAGCAGCTTCACAGGGACCTACGAGCAGTACTTC. Translating it yields CASSFTGTYEQYF.

This sequence joins TRBV5-6 and TRBJ2-5, with 8 bases fitting TRBD2. V lost 0 bases, J lost 2 bases, and 3 bases stayed unmatched. Germline V lookup: CDR1 SGHDT, CDR2 YYEEEE. The CDR3 covers 15 residues. CDR3 loop: CASSLAPGGQETQYF. The DNA for the CDR3 is TGTGCCAGCAGCTTGGCTCCGGGGGGGCAAGAGACCCAGTACTTC.

The chain links TRBV6-5 to TRBJ2-5; 11 bases agree with TRBD2. Germline V gives CDR1 MNHEY, CDR2 SVGAGI. After removal of 6 bases from V and 7 bases from J, the junction contained 7 bases not matched to a gene. This CDR3 has 14 amino acids. The CDR3 DNA is TGTGCCAGCAGCACTAGCGGGGGTTTTGGGACCCAGTACTTC. Its protein is CASSTSGGFGTQYF.

This chain uses TRBV5-6 with TRBJ1-6; tentatively, D is TRBD1 (6 bases). V lost 4 bases and J lost 14, with 22 bases in between. The CDR3 is 15 residues long. Germline lookup yields CDR1 SGHDT and CDR2 YYEEEE. CDR3: CASSPTGTSLGSLHF. CDR3 coding DNA: TGTGCCAGCAGCCCCACAGGGACCTCTCTGGGGTCCCTCCACTTT.

The chain carries TRBV5-1 and TRBJ1-5; TRBD1 agrees at 7 bases. The CDR3 covers 15 residues. Germline values: CDR1 SGHRS, CDR2 YFSETQ. V was pared by 0 bases and J by 3 bases, with 3 bases of the junction left unmatched. The CDR3: CASSLEGQTNQPQHF. The CDR3 DNA follows: TGCGCCAGCAGCTTGGAGGGACAGACCAATCAGCCCCAGCATTTT.

The chain carries TRBV19 and TRBJ1-1, with a possible D match to TRBD1 (5 bases). Trimming cost V 7 bases and J 4 bases, with 22 bases left between them. Germline loops: CDR1 LNHDA, CDR2 SQIVND (reference sequence). CDR3 length: 16 amino acids. For the CDR3, the DNA is TGTGCCAGTACCCCTCCCGCGCAGGGCGGGATCACTGAAGCTTTCTTT. It specifies CASTPPAQGGITEAFF.

CDR3 in amino acids: CASSLQGSHYEQYF. CDR3 nucleotide sequence: TGTGCCAGCAGTTTACAGGGGAGCCACTACGAGCAGTACTTC. The V call is TRBV2, the J call TRBJ2-7; 7 bases fit TRBD1. Germline V gene data show CDR1 as SNHLY and CDR2 as FYNNEI. There are 14 residues in the CDR3. J was trimmed by 3 bases and V by 5 bases; bases with no gene match: 7.

This rearrangement joins TRBV15 to TRBJ1-1, with TRBD1 as a possible D gene (6 bases). CDR3 size: 12 residues. The V gene lost 1 base and the J gene lost 11 bases, with 11 bases spanning the gap. Germline V gene sequence: CDR1 LNHNV, CDR2 YYDKDF (reference sequence). The CDR3 DNA reads as TGTGCCACCAGCAGAGTAGGGGGTCTGGCTTTCTTT. It encodes CATSRVGGLAFF.

J is TRBJ2-6 and V is TRBV7-2, with D maybe TRBD1 (6 bases). Germline V gives CDR1 SGHTA, CDR2 FQGNSA. The CDR3 has 17 residues. V lost 6 bases, J lost 4 bases, and 19 bases lay in between. The CDR3 DNA reads TGTGCCAGCAGGTCTACCAGGGGTGCAGGAGGGGCCAACGTCCTGACTTTC. It codes for CASRSTRGAGGANVLTF. Complete variable domain (other parts from reference TRBV7-2 and TRBJ2-6): GAGVSQSPSNKVTEKGKDVELRCDPISGHTALYWYRQSLGQGLEFLIYFQGNSAPDKSGLPSDRFSAERTGGSVSTLTIQRTQQEDSAVYLCASRSTRGAGGANVLTFGAGSRLTVL.